This is a list of T cell receptor beta chains from one sample in a study of shared clonotypes between healthy human individuals. Method: immunoSEQ multiplex PCR; TCRdb's copy keeps in-frame clones and lacks some. The data hold approximately 1.1 million clones, with about four fifths observed a single time. The sequencing sample was made of memory CD4+ T cells from PBMCs. These receptors were taken from a man between 18 and 35 years old in good health. Some clones in this sample may be carry-over from other donors' samples. CDR3s include the opening cysteine and the closing phenylalanine or tryptophan. D genes are given only for firm matches. The listing skips clone size in some rows; elsewhere it reads once, few, many or a size class.

j_call clone_size v_call d_call cdr3_aa cdr3_nt
TRBJ1-1 NA TRBV6-1 NA CASSPQGNTEAFF TGTGCCAGCAGCCCACAGGGGAACACTGAAGCTTTCTTT
TRBJ2-3 NA TRBV29-1 TRBD2 CSSALTSGRTDTQYF TGCAGCTCAGCTCTGACTAGCGGGAGGACAGATACGCAGTATTTT
TRBJ2-7 NA TRBV18 TRBD1 CASSPGQGNYEQYF TGTGCCAGCTCACCGGGACAGGGTAACTACGAGCAGTACTTC
TRBJ2-5 NA TRBV7-6 TRBD1 CASSLVRAGGAETQYF TGTGCCAGCAGCTTAGTGAGGGCAGGGGGCGCGGAGACCCAGTACTTC
TRBJ2-1 NA TRBV29-1 NA CSVEPGFSGGEQFF TGCAGCGTTGAACCGGGGTTTTCAGGGGGGGAGCAGTTCTTC
TRBJ1-1 NA TRBV5-4 TRBD1 CASSRQGRDTEAFF TGTGCCAGCAGCCGACAGGGAAGAGACACTGAAGCTTTCTTT
TRBJ1-3 NA TRBV2 NA CASRALGGSGNTIYF TGTGCCAGCAGGGCCTTAGGAGGTTCTGGAAACACCATATATTTT
TRBJ2-7 NA TRBV5-8 TRBD1 CASSRQGGPYF TGTGCCAGCAGCCGACAGGGTGGGCCGTACTTC
TRBJ2-2 NA TRBV5-1 NA CASSLAPGTGELFF TGCGCCAGCAGCTTGGCGCCGGGGACCGGGGAGCTGTTTTTT
TRBJ2-3 NA TRBV30 NA CAWTLGGPTDTQYF TGTGCCTGGACTTTGGGCGGTCCCACAGATACGCAGTATTTT
TRBJ2-1 many TRBV2 TRBD2 CASSDWEGKNNEQFF TGTGCCAGCAGTGATTGGGAGGGAAAAAACAATGAGCAGTTCTTC
TRBJ1-1 NA TRBV6-5 NA CASSSGTVGTEAFF TGTGCCAGCAGTTCGGGGACGGTGGGCACTGAAGCTTTCTTT
TRBJ2-5 NA TRBV6-1 NA CASRKAGRETQYF TGTGCCAGCAGAAAGGCAGGGAGAGAGACCCAGTACTTC
TRBJ2-7 few TRBV2 NA CASSFQGEQYF TGTGCCAGCAGTTTCCAGGGGGAGCAGTACTTC
TRBJ1-1 NA TRBV5-1 NA CASSLADRGLGTEAFF TGCGCCAGCAGCTTGGCGGACAGAGGACTTGGCACTGAAGCTTTCTTT
TRBJ2-7 few TRBV6-1 NA CASRETYEQYF TGTGCCAGCCGGGAGACCTACGAGCAGTACTTC
TRBJ2-1 NA TRBV28 TRBD1 CASRGQELGLNEQFF TGTGCCAGCAGAGGACAGGAACTTGGTTTGAATGAGCAGTTCTTC
TRBJ2-1 NA TRBV12-5 NA CASGSGQLSYNEQFF TGTGCTAGTGGTTCCGGACAACTATCCTACAATGAGCAGTTCTTC
TRBJ2-3 once TRBV30 TRBD2 CAWSVSMWSGRPDTQYF TGTGCCTGGAGTGTTAGTATGTGGAGCGGGAGACCAGATACGCAGTATTTT
TRBJ2-7 NA TRBV6-5 NA CASTYPRGGSHEQYF TGTGCCAGCACCTACCCCAGGGGAGGGTCCCACGAGCAGTACTTC
TRBJ1-4 few TRBV11-2 NA CASSSTRGKQGEKLFF TGTGCCAGCAGCTCGACCCGGGGGAAGCAGGGGGAAAAACTGTTTTTT
TRBJ1-6 NA TRBV7-9 TRBD1 CASSEAGQGASNSPLHF TGTGCCAGCAGTGAGGCCGGACAGGGTGCGTCTAATTCACCCCTCCACTTT
TRBJ2-5 NA TRBV7-3 TRBD2 CASSLGGLAGQETQYF TGTGCCAGCAGCCTGGGGGGACTAGCGGGACAAGAGACCCAGTACTTC
TRBJ2-3 NA TRBV6-5 NA CASSRLGGTQYF TGTGCCAGCAGTCGACTCGGCGGTACGCAGTATTTT
TRBJ2-7 NA TRBV6-4 TRBD1 CASSRPTGFHSYEQYF TGTGCCAGCAGTCGCCCGACAGGGTTCCACTCCTACGAGCAGTACTTC
TRBJ1-2 NA TRBV5-1 NA CASSWDNNYGYTF TGCGCCAGCAGCTGGGACAATAACTATGGCTACACCTTC
TRBJ2-7 NA TRBV5-1 NA CASSPTGPHHEQYF TGCGCCAGCAGCCCTACGGGTCCCCACCACGAGCAGTACTTC
TRBJ2-6 once TRBV28 TRBD1 CASSLTGAGANVLTF TGTGCCAGCAGTTTAACAGGGGCTGGGGCCAACGTCCTGACTTTC
TRBJ1-2 few TRBV20-1 TRBD1 CSADHRGGYTF TGCAGTGCTGATCACAGGGGCGGCTACACCTTC